Sequencing of this T cell receptor (beta chain) was carried out in a study of blood T cell repertoires in COVID-19. The ends were cut back, 3 bases at V and 4 bases at J, with 13 bases in the middle. This CDR3 comprises 14 residues. Germline CDR1 KGHSH, CDR2 LQKENI. Sequencing used immunoSEQ multiplex PCR; TCRdb keeps in-frame clones, though not all of them. The table includes about 170,000 clones, more than 70% detected once. The sequencing input was peripheral blood. This sequence joins TRBV18 and TRBJ2-7, with D perhaps matching TRBD2 (5 bases). This sequence was found in an older woman who had recovered from COVID-19. The chain's CDR3 is CASSPSARAYEQYF. The CDR3 nucleotides read TGTGCCAGCTCACCGTCGGCGAGGGCATACGAGCAGTACTTC.